Included here is one TCR beta chain sequence, with context. What it binds is unknown. One end of the junction is discordant with germline, which a read error may explain. This entry is derived from a study of T-cell reconstitution after alpha-beta-depleted transplantation in children. Study-level results: Surviving recipient T cells and intrathymic progenitors accounted for some patients' high TCRbeta diversity at day 60. As was reported, about two months after transplant, alpha-beta T cells came from several hundred expanded graft clones. Newly made T cells mostly supplied T-cell counts and diversity one year after transplant.

This CDR3 has 16 residues. In germline, CDR1 is SGHRS, CDR2 YFSETQ. Using unique molecular identifiers, the investigators prepared the TCRbeta library. TCRdb independently ran MiXCR on the PCR reads; one entry per CDR3 protein. The table has about 610,000 distinct CDR3 sequences, 27% seen once. This clonotype originated in a boy in the first two years of life with Wiskott-Aldrich syndrome, due to receive a stem cell transplant. This chain uses TRBV5-1 with TRBJ2-1; D remains unclear. Sample: PBMCs, taken before TCRalphabeta/CD19-depleted stem cell transplant. CDR3 DNA sequence: TGCGGCAGCAGCTTGGTCGACCCCACAGCCTACAATGAGCAGTTCTTC. It encodes CGSSLVDPTAYNEQFF.